Below are 2 T cell receptor beta chains sequenced from a single sample in a study of shared clonotypes between healthy human individuals (dated by TCRdb to about 2020). To prepare the library, the immunoSEQ multiplex PCR assay was applied. Drawn from immuneACCESS, this table holds only the in-frame rearrangements with V and J called that TCRdb kept. Clones are partly lost; checked studies trace under half to an unresolved V gene and leave the rest unexplained. The sample table records approximately 510,000 clones; about four fifths of these occur just once. The ten largest clones capture 10% to 15% of the sample. Source material: PBMCs. The receptors come from a woman in her thirties or forties in good health. Some clones in this sample may be carry-over from other donors' samples.

The genes are TRBV28 and TRBJ2-5, with 9 nucleotides matching TRBD2. Germline V gene sequence: CDR1 MDHEN, CDR2 SYDVKM. This CDR3 is built from 13 residues. Trimming at V came to 8 bases and at J to 4 bases, leaving 5 bases not matched to a gene. The CDR3 here is CASLSGSRETQYF. CDR3 sequence (DNA): TGTGCCAGCCTTAGCGGGAGCCGAGAGACCCAGTACTTC.

The chain recombines TRBV2 with TRBJ2-1; D is possibly TRBD1 or TRBD2 (5 bases each). Germline assignment: CDR1 SNHLY and CDR2 FYNNEI. With 10 bases removed from V and 8 bases from J, the gap between germline ends came to 30 bases. The CDR3 is 17 residues long. In DNA, the CDR3 is TGTGCCACCCCGGGGCCACTACGAAGGGGCGCAGTGTATGAGCAGTTCTTC. Protein sequence: CATPGPLRRGAVYEQFF. Complete variable domain (other parts from reference TRBV2 and TRBJ2-1): EPEVTQTPSHQVTQMGQEVILRCVPISNHLYFYWYRQILGQKVEFLVSFYNNEISEKSEIFDDQFSVERPDGSNFTLKIRSTKLEDSAMYFCATPGPLRRGAVYEQFFGPGTRLTVL.